These 24 T cell receptor beta chains share one sample of origin, sequenced in a study of T cell responses to AZD1222 COVID-19 vaccine. The method was immunoSEQ multiplex PCR; TCRdb's version includes in-frame clones alone and lacks a portion of them. Among 95,000 to 100,000 clones listed, roughly 83% were seen once. Sequencing used peripheral blood, obtained 28 days after the second AZD1222 dose. The receptors originated from an adult who received the AZD1222 COVID-19 vaccine.

The chain is built from TRBV19 and TRBJ2-2; no reliable D call. The CDR3 is 14 amino acids. Germline values: CDR1 LNHDA, CDR2 SQIVND (reference sequence). Trimming shortened V by 2 bases and J by 2 bases, and 6 bases separated the two germline ends. CDR3 sequence: CASSITHNTGELFF. The DNA of the CDR3 is TGTGCCAGTAGTATAACCCACAACACCGGGGAGCTGTTTTTT.

J is TRBJ2-5 and V is TRBV18; 12 nucleotides align to TRBD1. Germline CDR1 and CDR2: KGHSH and LQKENI. The J segment lost 4 bases and the V segment lost 3 bases, leaving 6 bases of the junction unmatched. The CDR3 is 16 residues long. The CDR3 coding sequence is TGTGCCAGCTCACCCGGGACAGGGGGCAGCGGAGAGACCCAGTACTTC. As protein: CASSPGTGGSGETQYF. Using reference TRBV18 and TRBJ2-5 for the parts outside the CDR3, the full variable domain is NAGVMQNPRHLVRRRGQEARLRCSPMKGHSHVYWYRQLPEEGLKFMVYLQKENIIDESGMPKERFSAEFPKEGPSILRIQQVVRGDSAAYFCASSPGTGGSGETQYFGPGTRLLVL.

The sample holds a few counts of this clone. The chain combines TRBV19 with TRBJ1-2; D may be TRBD1 (6 bases). CDR3 size: 15 residues. V lost 6 bases, J lost 3 bases, and 17 bases lay in between. Germline assignment: CDR1 LNHDA and CDR2 SQIVND (reference sequence). CDR3: CASSIWGGADYGYTF. The CDR3 nucleotides are TGTGCCAGTAGCATCTGGGGGGGCGCCGACTATGGCTACACCTTC. The full variable domain, with the rest looked up from reference TRBV19 and TRBJ1-2, is DGGITQSPKYLFRKEGQNVTLSCEQNLNHDAMYWYRQDPGQGLRLIYYSQIVNDFQKGDIAEGYSVSREKKESFPLTVTSAQKNPTAFYLCASSIWGGADYGYTFGSGTRLTVV.

The chain uses TRBV21-1 and TRBJ2-5; the table's D call TRBD1 went unverified against the DNA. TRBV21-1 has pseudogene status. The CDR3 consists of 20 residues. As DNA, the CDR3 is TGTGCCAGCACCCTAATGCCTGACGCAACGACAGGGACTCGGGAAGAGACCCAGTACTTC. Translated, it gives CASTLMPDATTGTREETQYF.

This rearrangement joins TRBV7-9 to TRBJ2-3; D is undetermined. CDR3 length equals 12 residues. CDR1 is SEHNR, CDR2 FQNEAQ, per germline (reference sequence). V was trimmed by 6 bases and J by 4 bases, leaving 8 bases between them. The CDR3 reads CASRADSDTQYF. CDR3 nucleotide sequence: TGTGCCAGCAGAGCTGACTCAGATACGCAGTATTTT.

This clone came up a few times. The chain recombines TRBV5-1 with TRBJ1-1; 7 positions agree with TRBD1. Trimming took 4 bases from V and 12 from J; bases not matched to a gene: 12. The CDR3 sequence is 13 residues long. Germline assignment: CDR1 SGHRS and CDR2 YFSETQ. The CDR3: CASSPDRTGDPFF. The DNA for the CDR3 is TGCGCCAGCAGCCCGGACAGGACTGGTGATCCTTTCTTT. The whole variable domain, filled in from reference TRBV5-1 and TRBJ1-1, reads KAGVTQTPRYLIKTRGQQVTLSCSPISGHRSVSWYQQTPGQGLQFLFEYFSETQRNKGNFPGRFSGRQFSNSRSEMNVSTLELGDSALYLCASSPDRTGDPFFGQGTRLTVV.

V is TRBV12-3 or TRBV12-4 and J is TRBJ1-1; the D is unclear. Trimming removed 5 bases at V and 3 bases at J, with 7 bases between. This CDR3 is 12 amino acids long. The CDR3 DNA sequence: TGTGCCAGCAGTCCCTGGGACACTGAAGCTTTCTTT. Translation: CASSPWDTEAFF.

The chain carries TRBV20-1 and TRBJ1-2; 7 positions match TRBD1. V lost 8 bases and J lost 4; bases outside the gene matches: 4. The CDR3 loop spans 11 amino acids. The germline CDR1 and CDR2 sequences are DFQATT and SNEGSKA (reference sequence). CDR3 sequence reads: CSIDRAYGYTF. The CDR3 nucleotides are TGCAGTATAGACAGGGCCTATGGCTACACCTTC.

CDR3 in DNA: TGTGCCAGCAGCGTAGCACTCTATGCCGGCTACCCCAATGCCGGCTACACCTTC. It specifies CASSVALYAGYPNAGYTF. The V gene is TRBV9, the J gene TRBJ1-2; D remains ambiguous. In germline, CDR1 is SGDLS, CDR2 YYNGEE. Between the trimmed V and J ends, which lost 0 bases and 8 bases, there was a span of 26 bases. CDR3 length: 18 amino acids.

V and J are TRBV5-1 and TRBJ1-1; possibly TRBD1 for D (5 bases). V lost 3 bases to trimming and J lost 4 bases, with 16 bases between them. The CDR3 loop spans 15 amino acids. The germline V gene has CDR1 SGHRS and CDR2 YFSETQ. CDR3: CASSWGTPKGTEAFF. The DNA for the CDR3 is TGCGCCAGCAGCTGGGGGACCCCGAAGGGCACTGAAGCTTTCTTT.

With respect to this clone: The junction differs from germline at one of its ends, possibly a read error. This rearrangement joins TRBV5-1 to TRBJ2-4, with unresolved D. The V gene's germline CDR1 is SGHRS and CDR2 YFSETQ. This CDR3 contains 10 residues. CDR3 coding DNA: TGTAGAAATTCCAAAAACATTCAGTACTTC. It codes for CRNSKNIQYF.

The chain couples TRBV6-6 to TRBJ2-7, with 8 positions matching TRBD1. The J segment lost 3 bases and the V segment lost 6 bases, leaving 13 bases of the junction unmatched. The CDR3 has 16 residues. Per the germline V gene, CDR1 is MNHNY and CDR2 is SVGAGI (reference sequence). For the CDR3, the DNA is TGTGCCAGCAGGGGGACCGGGACAGGATTTTTCTACGAGCAGTACTTC. It translates to CASRGTGTGFFYEQYF.

The chain uses TRBV19 and TRBJ2-5; D is undetermined. V gave up 4 bases and J gave up 5 bases, with 8 bases separating them. In germline, CDR1 is LNHDA, CDR2 SQIVND (reference sequence). This CDR3 comprises 12 residues. The CDR3 DNA is TGTGCCAGTAGTACCCTGGGGGAGACCCAGTACTTC. It yields the protein CASSTLGETQYF.

The J gene is TRBJ2-4, the V gene TRBV19, with 9 bases identical to TRBD1. Germline V CDR1 and CDR2: LNHDA, SQIVND (reference sequence). V shed 5 bases, J shed 9 bases, and the junction held 14 bases outside the gene matches. The CDR3 is 16 amino acids. CDR3: CASSPIVGTDRGIQYF. Here the CDR3 DNA reads TGTGCCAGTAGTCCAATAGTCGGAACGGACAGGGGCATTCAGTACTTC.

This clone was observed a single time. The chain carries TRBV4-1 and TRBJ1-1, with 7 bases matching TRBD1. CDR3 length: 13 amino acids. Trimming at V came to 3 bases and at J to 8 bases, leaving 6 bases not matched to a gene. In germline, CDR1 is MGHRA, CDR2 YSYEKL. The CDR3 sequence is CASSHLGTVEAFF. The CDR3 nucleotides read TGCGCCAGCAGCCACCTAGGGACAGTAGAAGCTTTCTTT.

This chain uses TRBV7-9 with TRBJ2-3; TRBD2 matches 14 bases. This CDR3 spans 17 amino acids. CDR1 and CDR2 (germline): SEHNR, FQNEAQ (reference sequence). With 6 bases clipped from V and 3 bases from J, the junction kept 8 bases outside the gene matches. As DNA, the CDR3 is TGTGCCAGCAGTGGGACTAGCGGGAGCGCGAAAACAGATACGCAGTATTTT. It encodes CASSGTSGSAKTDTQYF.

The chain is built from TRBV18 and TRBJ1-1, with D tentatively TRBD1 (5 bases). The germline V and J ends were trimmed by 1 base and 2 bases, with 11 bases remaining between them. This CDR3 region has 15 residues. Germline V gene lookup returns CDR1 KGHSH and CDR2 LQKENI. As DNA, the CDR3 is TGTGCCAGCTCACCACTGGGGGAAGTTAACACTGAAGCTTTCTTT. It translates to CASSPLGEVNTEAFF.

The sample holds one count of this clone. V is TRBV3-1 (or the pseudogene TRBV3-2) and J is TRBJ2-5, with D maybe TRBD2 (5 bases). Trimming cost V 4 bases and J 5 bases, with 11 bases left between them. Looked up from germline, CDR1 is LGHDT and CDR2 is YNNKEL (reference sequence). The CDR3 runs to 13 residues. CDR3 DNA: TGTGCCAGCAGCCCCGGGGAGCGCGAGACCCAGTACTTC. Encoded protein: CASSPGERETQYF.

This clone was observed a single time. The chain uses TRBV6-2 or TRBV6-3 and TRBJ2-7, with 12 bases aligning to TRBD1. The V gene's germline CDR1 is MNHEY and CDR2 SVGEGT. The CDR3 length is 15 residues. The trim removed 5 bases at V and 0 bases at J, leaving 2 bases unmatched. CDR3 nucleotide sequence: TGTGCCAGCAGTGGGACAGGGGGCCTCTCCTACGAGCAGTACTTC. Protein product: CASSGTGGLSYEQYF.

This clone appeared a few times. The chain carries TRBV4-1 and TRBJ1-5, with D hard to call. The CDR3 runs 14 residues. V gave up 0 bases and J gave up 4 bases, with 7 bases separating them. CDR1 is MGHRA, CDR2 YSYEKL, per germline. The CDR3 region is CASSQDPQNQPQHF. The CDR3 DNA sequence: TGCGCCAGCAGCCAAGATCCCCAAAATCAGCCCCAGCATTTT.

This chain links TRBV3-1 (or the pseudogene TRBV3-2) with TRBJ2-3; 8 bases fit TRBD2. The CDR3 covers 16 residues. The germline V gene has CDR1 LGHDT and CDR2 YNNKEL (reference sequence). J lost 6 bases, V lost 0 bases, and 8 bases had no gene match. CDR3 bases: TGTGCCAGCAGCCAAGAAATAGCGGGACGGGGGGATACGCAGTATTTT. It is translated as CASSQEIAGRGDTQYF.

This sequence joins TRBV18 and TRBJ1-5; maybe TRBD1 (5 bases). Looked up from germline, CDR1 is KGHSH and CDR2 is LQKENI. The V end lost 4 bases, the J end lost 7 bases, and 11 bases lay between the germline ends. This CDR3 is built from 13 residues. For the CDR3, the DNA is TGTGCCAGCTCACTAGGGGCAGGGCAGCCCCAGCATTTT. Its translation is CASSLGAGQPQHF. The entire variable domain, with the rest obtained from reference TRBV18 and TRBJ1-5, is as follows: NAGVMQNPRHLVRRRGQEARLRCSPMKGHSHVYWYRQLPEEGLKFMVYLQKENIIDESGMPKERFSAEFPKEGPSILRIQQVVRGDSAAYFCASSLGAGQPQHFGDGTRLSIL.

The CDR3 sequence: CASSLAGGRETQYF. CDR3 in DNA: TGTGCCAGCAGTCTTGCGGGAGGACGAGAGACCCAGTACTTC. The V and J genes are TRBV5-6 and TRBJ2-5; 8 nucleotides line up with TRBD2. CDR3 size: 14 residues. V lost 5 bases, J lost 4 bases, and 7 bases stayed unmatched. The germline V gene has CDR1 SGHDT and CDR2 YYEEEE.

This clone appeared once. The CDR3 DNA is TGTGCCAGCACCCGGACAGGGCATGGCTACACCTTC. Translated: CASTRTGHGYTF. The chain joins TRBV6-5 to TRBJ1-2; 8 nucleotides line up with TRBD1. The CDR3 runs to 12 residues. Trimming at V came to 7 bases and at J to 6 bases, leaving 4 bases not matched to a gene. Germline CDR1 and CDR2: MNHEY and SVGAGI.